Listed below are T cell receptor beta chains from one sample, sequenced in a study of blood T cell repertoires in COVID-19. The data were produced by immunoSEQ multiplex PCR, yet TCRdb's version contains in-frame clones alone and is incomplete. This table holds approximately 65,000 clones, 90% to 95% found once. Material: peripheral blood. The receptors stem from a man aged 65 to 79 with active COVID-19. Both conserved end residues are part of each CDR3. D genes are given only for firm matches. Where a row states a size, it is once, few, many or the class of an expanded clone; other rows omit it.

J gene: TRBJ2-1; clone size: NA; D gene: NA; CDR3 length: 14; V gene: TRBV5-8; CDR3 DNA: TGTGCCAGCAGCTTAACGGGGTCCTACAATGAGCAGTTCTTC; CDR3 protein: CASSLTGSYNEQFF
J gene: TRBJ2-2; clone size: NA; D gene: TRBD2; CDR3 length: 15; V gene: TRBV4-2; CDR3 DNA: TGTGCCAGCAGCGCCTTAGCGGGGGGTACCGGGGAGCTGTTTTTT; CDR3 protein: CASSALAGGTGELFF
J gene: TRBJ1-4; clone size: NA; D gene: TRBD1; CDR3 length: 15; V gene: TRBV6-6; CDR3 DNA: TGTGCCAGCAGTTACTCGACAGGGGCTAATGAAAAACTGTTTTTT; CDR3 protein: CASSYSTGANEKLFF
J gene: TRBJ1-5; clone size: NA; D gene: TRBD1; CDR3 length: 14; V gene: TRBV19; CDR3 DNA: TGTGCCAGTACCGAAGGACAGGTCAATCAGCCCCAGCATTTT; CDR3 protein: CASTEGQVNQPQHF
J gene: TRBJ2-7; clone size: NA; D gene: TRBD1; CDR3 length: 12; V gene: TRBV6-5; CDR3 DNA: TGTGCCAGCAGTACAGGGGAGTACGAGCAGTACTTC; CDR3 protein: CASSTGEYEQYF
J gene: TRBJ2-1; clone size: NA; D gene: TRBD2; CDR3 length: 15; V gene: TRBV24-1; CDR3 DNA: TGTGCCACCAGTGATTTGCTAGCGGGGGTGGGAGAGCAGTTCTTC; CDR3 protein: CATSDLLAGVGEQFF
J gene: TRBJ1-5; clone size: NA; D gene: NA; CDR3 length: 15; V gene: TRBV10-3; CDR3 DNA: TGTGCCATCAGTGAGGTGGCAGGGATGAATCAGCCCCAGCATTTT; CDR3 protein: CAISEVAGMNQPQHF
J gene: TRBJ2-4; clone size: NA; D gene: NA; CDR3 length: 17; V gene: TRBV2; CDR3 DNA: TGTGCCAGCAGTGAATCAGGGGTTTGGGTATCCAAAAACATTCAGTACTTC; CDR3 protein: CASSESGVWVSKNIQYF
J gene: TRBJ2-2; clone size: once; D gene: TRBD1; CDR3 length: 14; V gene: TRBV2; CDR3 DNA: TGTGCCAGCACCCCGACAGGGTCATCCGGGGAGCTGTTTTTT; CDR3 protein: CASTPTGSSGELFF
J gene: TRBJ1-4; clone size: NA; D gene: TRBD1; CDR3 length: 18; V gene: TRBV19; CDR3 DNA: TGTGCCAGTAGTATGACCGCTCGGACAGGGGGCAGGAATGAAAAACTGTTTTTT; CDR3 protein: CASSMTARTGGRNEKLFF
J gene: TRBJ1-5; clone size: few; D gene: TRBD1; CDR3 length: 16; V gene: TRBV2; CDR3 DNA: TGTGCCAGCAGTATGGGGGAGACAGGGGGCGGTCAGCCCCAGCATTTT; CDR3 protein: CASSMGETGGGQPQHF
J gene: TRBJ2-5; clone size: NA; D gene: NA; CDR3 length: 11; V gene: TRBV29-1; CDR3 DNA: TGCAGCGTTGAGCCGAGGGAGACCCAGTACTTC; CDR3 protein: CSVEPRETQYF
J gene: TRBJ2-1; clone size: NA; D gene: NA; CDR3 length: 16; V gene: TRBV4-2; CDR3 DNA: TGTACCAGCAGCCAAGATAGTGCGGGATCTGGAGGCGAGCAGTTCTTC; CDR3 protein: CTSSQDSAGSGGEQFF
J gene: TRBJ2-2; clone size: NA; D gene: NA; CDR3 length: 19; V gene: TRBV4-3; CDR3 DNA: TGCGCCAGCAGCCAACATCACCCCTCGGACAGCCCGAACACCGGGGAGCTGTTTTTT; CDR3 protein: CASSQHHPSDSPNTGELFF
J gene: TRBJ1-1; clone size: NA; D gene: TRBD1; CDR3 length: 14; V gene: TRBV7-2; CDR3 DNA: TGTGCCAGCAGTCGAAACAGGGGGAGCACTGAAGCTTTCTTT; CDR3 protein: CASSRNRGSTEAFF
J gene: TRBJ2-5; clone size: NA; D gene: NA; CDR3 length: 12; V gene: TRBV10-3; CDR3 DNA: TGTGCCATCAGTGAGTTCCGGGAGACCCAGTACTTC; CDR3 protein: CAISEFRETQYF
J gene: TRBJ1-6; clone size: NA; D gene: NA; CDR3 length: 15; V gene: TRBV6-5; CDR3 DNA: TGTGCCAGCAGTCGGGACACCGGTAGGGATTCACCCCTCCACTTT; CDR3 protein: CASSRDTGRDSPLHF
J gene: TRBJ2-3; clone size: NA; D gene: NA; CDR3 length: 17; V gene: TRBV27; CDR3 DNA: TGTGCCAGCAGGTCCTACTTAAGCGGACAGATGACAGATACGCAGTATTTT; CDR3 protein: CASRSYLSGQMTDTQYF
J gene: TRBJ2-3; clone size: NA; D gene: TRBD1; CDR3 length: 16; V gene: TRBV7-3; CDR3 DNA: TGTGCCAGCAGCACCCTAGACAGGGGGCCGGCAGATACGCAGTATTTT; CDR3 protein: CASSTLDRGPADTQYF
J gene: TRBJ2-5; clone size: NA; D gene: TRBD1; CDR3 length: 15; V gene: TRBV10-3; CDR3 DNA: TGTGCCATCAGTGAGTCTTGGGGACAGGGAGAGACCCAGTACTTC; CDR3 protein: CAISESWGQGETQYF
J gene: TRBJ1-2; clone size: NA; D gene: NA; CDR3 length: 15; V gene: TRBV11-3; CDR3 DNA: TGTGCCAGCAGCTACAGGGTCAGGCGGAAATATGGCTACACCTTC; CDR3 protein: CASSYRVRRKYGYTF
J gene: TRBJ2-1; clone size: NA; D gene: NA; CDR3 length: 17; V gene: TRBV6-4; CDR3 DNA: TGTGCCAGCAGTGACTCGACTCCGACTAGCTCCTACAATGAGCAGTTCTTC; CDR3 protein: CASSDSTPTSSYNEQFF
J gene: TRBJ1-1; clone size: NA; D gene: TRBD1; CDR3 length: 15; V gene: TRBV10-1; CDR3 DNA: TGCGCCAGCAGTGAGTCCGGGACAGGGGGCAGTGAAGCTTTCTTT; CDR3 protein: CASSESGTGGSEAFF
J gene: TRBJ2-7; clone size: NA; D gene: NA; CDR3 length: 12; V gene: TRBV11-3; CDR3 DNA: TGTGCCAGCAGCTTATGGGAGAACGAGCAGTACTTC; CDR3 protein: CASSLWENEQYF